Shown below are 7 T cell receptor beta chains from a single sample sequenced in a study of blood T cell repertoires in COVID-19. Generated by immunoSEQ multiplex PCR, the TCRdb table keeps only in-frame clones and is missing some. The sample includes about 270,000 clones, around 87% of them seen just once. Sequencing was done on a sample of peripheral blood. These TCRs come from a woman aged 45-60 years with acute or convalescent COVID-19.

This chain joins TRBV5-4 and TRBJ2-3; 7 bases align to TRBD2. Germline lookup yields CDR1 SGHNT and CDR2 YYREEE (reference sequence). J lost 1 base, V lost 0 bases, and 2 bases had no gene match. This CDR3 has 15 residues. CDR3 sequence (DNA): TGTGCCAGCAGCTTGGGGGACTACCGCACAGATACGCAGTATTTT. Translating gives CASSLGDYRTDTQYF.

The genes are TRBV5-1 and TRBJ2-1, with TRBD2 identical over 9 bases. Germline CDR1 is SGHRS and CDR2 is YFSETQ. This CDR3 comprises 16 residues. V shed 4 bases, J shed 8 bases, and the junction held 13 bases outside the gene matches. Here the CDR3 reads CASSDPGGGRGYEQFF. The CDR3 region has the DNA TGCGCCAGCAGCGACCCAGGTGGCGGGAGGGGGTATGAGCAGTTCTTC. Based on the CDR3 plus reference TRBV5-1 and TRBJ2-1, the full variable domain is KAGVTQTPRYLIKTRGQQVTLSCSPISGHRSVSWYQQTPGQGLQFLFEYFSETQRNKGNFPGRFSGRQFSNSRSEMNVSTLELGDSALYLCASSDPGGGRGYEQFFGPGTRLTVL.

The CDR3 is CASRTSGGETQYF. The DNA of the CDR3 is TGTGCCAGCAGGACTAGCGGGGGGGAGACCCAGTACTTC. The chain links TRBV28 to TRBJ2-5; TRBD2 matches 13 bases. The germline V gene has CDR1 MDHEN and CDR2 SYDVKM. This CDR3 is 13 amino acids long. Trimming at V came to 6 bases and at J to 5 bases, leaving 0 bases not matched to a gene.

The table lists this clone with a count of one. V and J are TRBV5-5 and TRBJ1-1; unclear D gene. Germline CDR1 reads SGHKS; CDR2 reads YYEKEE (reference sequence). The CDR3 has 12 residues. Trimming took off 3 bases at V and 3 bases at J, with 6 bases between the two ends. The CDR3 bases are TGTGCCAGCAGCTGGTCGGACACTGAAGCTTTCTTT. Translating gives CASSWSDTEAFF.

V usage is TRBV2 and J usage is TRBJ2-5, with D possibly being TRBD1 (5 bases). Per germline, CDR1 SNHLY and CDR2 FYNNEI. This CDR3 is 11 amino acids long. V lost 6 bases, J lost 3 bases, and 5 bases lay in between. CDR3 sequence (DNA): TGTGCCAGCAGGACAGAAGAGACCCAGTACTTC. Translated: CASRTEETQYF.

The V and J genes are TRBV2 and TRBJ1-5; a weak D match, TRBD1 (6 bases). V lost 6 bases, J lost 7 bases, and 10 bases lay in between. This CDR3 is built from 12 residues. CDR1 is SNHLY and CDR2 is FYNNEI in the germline V gene. The CDR3 DNA sequence: TGTGCCAGCAGACAGGGCGGCCAGCCCCAGCATTTT. This sequence encodes CASRQGGQPQHF.

The chain has TRBV24-1 and TRBJ2-7; D is perhaps TRBD1 (6 bases). There are 13 residues in the CDR3. The germline V gene has CDR1 KGHDR and CDR2 SFDVKD. Trimming cost V 3 bases and J 4 bases, with 9 bases left between them. In nucleotides, the CDR3 is TGTGCCACCAGTGATACGCAGGGGTACGAGCAGTACTTC. Translated, it gives CATSDTQGYEQYF.